A single sample is the source of the 13 T cell receptor beta chains below, sequenced in a study of blood T cell repertoires in COVID-19. Method: immunoSEQ multiplex PCR; TCRdb's copy keeps in-frame clones and lacks some. Here the sample spans some 160,000 clones, more than 75% being singletons. Sequenced input: peripheral blood. The receptor set was obtained from a young man with acute or convalescent COVID-19.

In this sample, this clone turned up once. The genes are TRBV5-6 and TRBJ1-5; D may be TRBD1 (5 bases). V was clipped by 2 bases and J by 2 bases, with 11 bases between them. This CDR3 has 15 residues. Germline V lookup: CDR1 SGHDT, CDR2 YYEEEE. The CDR3 nucleotides are TGTGCCAGCAGCTTAACTGGGGCTGGCAATCAGCCCCAGCATTTT. It encodes CASSLTGAGNQPQHF. The whole variable domain, filled in from reference TRBV5-6 and TRBJ1-5, reads DAGVTQSPTHLIKTRGQQVTLRCSPKSGHDTVSWYQQALGQGPQFIFQYYEEEERQRGNFPDRFSGHQFPNYSSELNVNALLLGDSALYLCASSLTGAGNQPQHFGDGTRLSIL.

This CDR3 is CASSYTGTANEKLFF. In nucleotides, the CDR3 is TGTGCCAGCAGTTACACCGGGACAGCGAATGAAAAACTGTTTTTT. This chain links TRBV6-6 with TRBJ1-4, with 7 positions matching TRBD1. V shed 2 bases, J shed 5 bases, and the junction held 5 bases outside the gene matches. This CDR3 has 15 amino acids. CDR1 is MNHNY and CDR2 is SVGAGI in the germline V gene (reference sequence).

The chain links TRBV9 to TRBJ1-2; 9 bases are a match to TRBD1. After removal of 0 bases from V and 8 bases from J, the junction contained 8 bases not matched to a gene. There are 15 residues in the CDR3. Germline lookup yields CDR1 SGDLS and CDR2 YYNGEE. The CDR3 region is CASSVDRTGVRGYTF. The DNA of the CDR3 is TGTGCCAGCAGCGTAGATAGGACAGGGGTCCGCGGCTACACCTTC.

The chain combines TRBV7-9 with TRBJ1-1; unclear D gene. CDR3 length: 12 amino acids. Trimming stripped 3 bases from V and 3 bases from J, with 5 bases between. The germline V gene encodes CDR1 SEHNR and CDR2 FQNEAQ (reference sequence). This CDR3 reads CASSFQYTEAFF. The CDR3 coding sequence is TGTGCCAGCAGCTTTCAGTACACTGAAGCTTTCTTT.

This clone was counted once. The CDR3 coding sequence is TGTGCCAGCAGCCAGGCTCAGCCCACAGATACGCAGTATTTT. This sequence encodes CASSQAQPTDTQYF. The chain employs TRBV6-5 and TRBJ2-3; D remains ambiguous. Germline V gene data show CDR1 as MNHEY and CDR2 as SVGAGI. Trimming left V 6 bases short and J 2 bases short, with 12 bases between. The CDR3 has 14 residues.

In regard to this clone: The junction does not match germline at one end; this may be a read error. The V call is TRBV14, the J call TRBJ1-1; D is ambiguous. This CDR3 has 14 residues. CDR1 and CDR2 from the germline V gene are SGHDN and FVKESK. The CDR3 is CASSPNSTPGRAYF. Here the CDR3 DNA reads TGTGCCAGCAGCCCTAACTCAACACCGGGTCGAGCCTACTTT.

The chain employs TRBV28 and TRBJ1-5, with D tentatively TRBD1 (6 bases). Germline V gene sequence: CDR1 MDHEN, CDR2 SYDVKM. The V gene lost 7 bases and the J gene lost 0 bases, with 19 bases spanning the gap. The CDR3 has 17 amino acids. The chain's CDR3 is CASKITGTRYSNQPQHF. The DNA of the CDR3 is TGTGCCAGCAAAATCACCGGGACAAGGTATAGCAATCAGCCCCAGCATTTT.

The V call is TRBV18, the J call TRBJ1-1; TRBD1 matches at 9 bases. J gave up 5 bases and V 3 bases, and 1 base lay outside the gene matches. The CDR3 has 13 residues. Germline CDR1 KGHSH, CDR2 LQKENI. CDR3 bases: TGTGCCAGCTCACCCGACAGGGGGACTGAAGCTTTCTTT. Translating it yields CASSPDRGTEAFF.

This chain connects TRBV11-2 to TRBJ1-1; D might be TRBD1 (6 bases). Germline loops: CDR1 SGHAT, CDR2 FQNNGV. Between the trimmed V and J ends, which lost 4 bases and 3 bases, there was a span of 21 bases. This CDR3 comprises 17 residues. CDR3 sequence: CASSSFRTTGTDTEAFF. The CDR3 DNA follows: TGTGCCAGCAGCTCCTTCAGAACTACAGGGACGGACACTGAAGCTTTCTTT.

The chain recombines TRBV18 with TRBJ2-1; 10 nucleotides align to TRBD2. V trimming: 7 bases; J trimming: 0 bases; junction bases outside the gene matches: 3. There are 15 residues in the CDR3. Germline lookup yields CDR1 KGHSH and CDR2 LQKENI. The CDR3: CASYASGSSYNEQFF. For the CDR3, the DNA is TGTGCCAGCTATGCTAGCGGGAGCTCCTACAATGAGCAGTTCTTC.

The genes are TRBV4-2 and TRBJ1-6; TRBD1 matches at 7 bases. CDR1 is LGHNA, CDR2 YNFKEQ, per germline. The J segment lost 6 bases and the V segment lost 4 bases, leaving 15 bases of the junction unmatched. The length of the CDR3 is 18 residues. The CDR3 bases are TGTGCCAGCAGCCCCCGGGCCCCGGGACAGTCCCCTAATTCACCCCTCCACTTT. It translates to CASSPRAPGQSPNSPLHF.

This clone was seen only once. The chain has TRBV7-2 and TRBJ1-2; 7 nucleotides match TRBD1. CDR1 SGHTA and CDR2 FQGNSA come from the germline V gene. V lost 1 base, J lost 4 bases, and 9 bases stayed unmatched. The CDR3 runs to 16 residues. CDR3 nucleotides: TGTGCCAGCAGCTTAGATCCGGCGACAGGGTCCTATGGCTACACCTTC. Its protein product is CASSLDPATGSYGYTF. Full variable domain (remainder filled in from reference TRBV7-2 and TRBJ1-2): GAGVSQSPSNKVTEKGKDVELRCDPISGHTALYWYRQSLGQGLEFLIYFQGNSAPDKSGLPSDRFSAERTGGSVSTLTIQRTQQEDSAVYLCASSLDPATGSYGYTFGSGTRLTVV.

The rearrangement links TRBV4-1 to TRBJ1-3, with unresolved D. V lost 1 base and J lost 5, with 9 bases in between. The CDR3 is 14 residues long. In germline, CDR1 is MGHRA, CDR2 YSYEKL. CDR3 protein: CASSQGRSRNTIYF. CDR3 DNA sequence: TGCGCCAGCAGCCAAGGTCGGAGCAGAAACACCATATATTTT.